The TCR beta chain under discussion was sequenced for a study of blood T cell repertoires in COVID-19. Overall study: Donors in the United States, Italy and Spain gave samples during acute or convalescent COVID-19.

Clones were read by immunoSEQ multiplex PCR, and TCRdb kept only the in-frame ones, dropping some. The table shows a few hundred thousand clones, with 86% occurring only once. V gave up 0 bases and J gave up 3 bases, with 16 bases separating them. The germline V gene encodes CDR1 SGHRS and CDR2 YFSETQ. The CDR3 has 16 amino acids. The chain is built from TRBV5-1 and TRBJ2-7; D possibly corresponds to TRBD1 (6 bases). This receptor was taken from a woman between 50 and 59 years old with acute or convalescent COVID-19. The sample was peripheral blood. The CDR3 reads CASSLAVTGIDYEQYF. The CDR3 region has the DNA TGCGCCAGCAGCTTGGCCGTCACAGGGATTGACTACGAGCAGTACTTC. Full variable domain (missing parts from reference TRBV5-1 and TRBJ2-7): KAGVTQTPRYLIKTRGQQVTLSCSPISGHRSVSWYQQTPGQGLQFLFEYFSETQRNKGNFPGRFSGRQFSNSRSEMNVSTLELGDSALYLCASSLAVTGIDYEQYFGPGTRLTVT.